The present entry profiles one TCR beta chain with its context. The data derive from a study of T cell responses to AZD1222 COVID-19 vaccine. Trimming removed 5 bases at V and 3 bases at J, with 4 bases between. This CDR3 region has 12 residues. Germline assignment: CDR1 LNHDA and CDR2 SQIVND (reference sequence). Clones were read by immunoSEQ multiplex PCR, and TCRdb kept only the in-frame ones, dropping some. The table includes approximately 170,000 clones, around 87% detected once. This specimen consisted of peripheral blood, obtained on day 0 of AZD1222 vaccination. The V gene is TRBV19, the J gene TRBJ1-4; D uncertain. The receptor comes from an adult in good health. This chain's CDR3 is CASSDPNEKLFF. The CDR3 DNA follows: TGTGCCAGTAGTGACCCTAATGAAAAACTGTTTTTT.